The 3 T cell receptor beta chains below were found in one sample sequenced in a study of T cells after yellow fever vaccination. MiXCR, applied by TCRdb to the 5' RACE reads, yields one record per CDR3 protein. The sample shows some 300,000 distinct CDR3 sequences, around 4% of them seen only once. The starting material was PBMCs, obtained on the day of the yellow fever booster vaccination. These receptors came from a man between 18 and 29 years old who received the YFV17D yellow fever vaccine.

This sequence joins TRBV7-2 and TRBJ1-1; TRBD1 aligns across 7 bases. V was clipped by 6 bases and J by 7 bases; unmatched bases: 14. The CDR3 runs 15 residues. Germline lookup yields CDR1 SGHTA and CDR2 FQGNSA. The CDR3: CASSQAPAGGDEAFF. In DNA form, the CDR3 reads TGTGCCAGCAGTCAAGCTCCGGCAGGGGGTGATGAAGCTTTCTTT.

The V call is TRBV6-1, the J call TRBJ1-2; D is possibly TRBD1 (5 bases). With 1 base removed from V and 8 bases from J, the gap between germline ends came to 8 bases. CDR1 is MNHNS and CDR2 is SASEGT in the germline V gene. The CDR3 consists of 12 residues. CDR3 sequence reads: CASSEVGGGYTF. The CDR3 nucleotides are TGTGCCAGCAGTGAAGTGGGGGGGGGCTACACCTTC.

This clonotype was observed a handful of times. The chain couples TRBV18 to TRBJ2-7, with a weak D call TRBD1 (6 bases). Germline-derived CDR1 and CDR2 are KGHSH and LQKENI. The CDR3 totals 15 residues. V dropped 0 bases and J dropped 7 bases, with 16 bases sitting between them. CDR3 sequence (DNA): TGTGCCAGCTCACCACCGAGGACAGAGACCCGGGAGCAGTACTTC. Protein product: CASSPPRTETREQYF.